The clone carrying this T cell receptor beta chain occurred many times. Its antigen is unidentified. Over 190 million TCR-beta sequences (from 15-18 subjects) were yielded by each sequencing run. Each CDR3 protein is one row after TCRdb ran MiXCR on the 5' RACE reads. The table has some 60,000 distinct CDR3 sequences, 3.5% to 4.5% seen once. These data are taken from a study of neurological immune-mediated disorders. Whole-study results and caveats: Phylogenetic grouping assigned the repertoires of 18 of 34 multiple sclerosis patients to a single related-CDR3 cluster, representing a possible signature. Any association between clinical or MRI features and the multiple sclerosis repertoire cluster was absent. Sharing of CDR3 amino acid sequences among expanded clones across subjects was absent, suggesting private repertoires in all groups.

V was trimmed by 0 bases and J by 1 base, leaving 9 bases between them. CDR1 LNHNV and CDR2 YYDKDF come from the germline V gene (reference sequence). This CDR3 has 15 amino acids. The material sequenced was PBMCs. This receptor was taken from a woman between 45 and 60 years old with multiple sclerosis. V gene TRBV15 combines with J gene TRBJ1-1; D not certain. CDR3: CATSRDGQPNTEAFF. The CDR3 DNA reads TGTGCCACCAGCAGAGATGGGCAGCCGAACACTGAAGCTTTCTTT.